This T cell receptor beta chain was retrieved from a study of post-analysis software for immune sequencing data. Study-wide results and limits: About five TRBV segments were more frequent in patients than controls; TRBV5-6, TRBV5-1 and TRBV20-1 belonged to this group.

Per the germline V gene, CDR1 is SGHRS and CDR2 is YFSETQ. This CDR3 is built from 12 residues. The TCR beta cDNA libraries contained unique molecular identifiers. TCRdb re-derived calls from the PCR reads in MiXCR, one entry per CDR3 protein. The sample lists roughly 540,000 distinct CDR3 sequences; under 40% were seen once. On this clonotype: Antigen unknown. Its ends do not fully match the called genes, so a read error is possible.

The specimen sequenced was blood. V gene TRBV5-1 combines with J gene TRBJ1-6; no clear D. The receptor was derived from a girl aged 2 to 17 with multiple sclerosis. CDR3 sequence: CASSSNNSPLHF. The CDR3 nucleotides are TGCGCCAGCAGCTCCAATAATTCACCCCTCCACTTT.